These 4 T cell receptor beta chains were sequenced from one sample in a study of response to subunit inactivated influenza vaccine listed by TCRdb under 2018. Libraries were built with RT-PCR. TCRdb names Illumina HiSeq 2500 as the instrument used. The public reads were run again by TCRdb, first through fastp at Q25 and then through MiXCR, and only productive beta chains were kept. Duplicate CDR3 protein sequences are folded into a single record with the most common DNA and genes. The sample table shows around 850,000 distinct CDR3 sequences, and approximately 17% are seen once. The ten largest clones capture about a tenth of the sample. The sample was PBMCs from blood, taken 4 to 6 days after vaccination. All receptors derive from a man in his forties or fifties who received an inactivated influenza vaccine. Donor details come from another sample of the same person, matched by shared clones.

The rearrangement joins TRBV4-3 to TRBJ1-1; D is possibly TRBD1 (5 bases). The CDR3 has 16 residues. Germline V gene lookup returns CDR1 LGHNA and CDR2 YSLEER. V was shortened by 0 bases and J by 0 bases, with 11 bases between the two germline ends. DNA for the CDR3: TGCGCCAGCAGCCAAGACCCGACAGTGTTGAACACTGAAGCTTTCTTT. The encoded protein is CASSQDPTVLNTEAFF.

The genes are TRBV5-5 and TRBJ1-6; TRBD1 agrees at 10 bases. Germline V gene lookup returns CDR1 SGHKS and CDR2 YYEKEE (reference sequence). This CDR3 comprises 18 residues. The V segment lost 3 bases and the J segment 5 bases; nucleotides outside the gene matches: 11. The CDR3 nucleotides are TGTGCCAGCAGCTCTGACAGGGGGCTCCTCAATAATAATTCACCCCTCCACTTT. As protein: CASSSDRGLLNNNSPLHF.

This chain joins TRBV7-9 and TRBJ2-1; either TRBD1 or TRBD2 may fit D (6 bases each). The germline V gene encodes CDR1 SEHNR and CDR2 FQNEAQ (reference sequence). This CDR3 comprises 15 residues. V was shortened by 5 bases and J by 7 bases, with 18 bases between the two germline ends. The CDR3 DNA follows: TGTGCCAGCAGCCTAGAGGCAGGGGCGGGGAATGAGCAGTTCTTC. Amino acids: CASSLEAGAGNEQFF.

V usage is TRBV20-1 and J usage is TRBJ2-1; 12 bases map to TRBD2. Germline V gene sequence: CDR1 DFQATT, CDR2 SNEGSKA (reference sequence). This CDR3 has 14 residues. Losses at the gene ends were 7 bases for V and 6 bases for J; bases not matched to a gene: 7. CDR3 amino acids: CSGGVGLAGNEQFF. The DNA of the CDR3 is TGCAGTGGGGGGGTGGGACTAGCGGGCAATGAGCAGTTCTTC.